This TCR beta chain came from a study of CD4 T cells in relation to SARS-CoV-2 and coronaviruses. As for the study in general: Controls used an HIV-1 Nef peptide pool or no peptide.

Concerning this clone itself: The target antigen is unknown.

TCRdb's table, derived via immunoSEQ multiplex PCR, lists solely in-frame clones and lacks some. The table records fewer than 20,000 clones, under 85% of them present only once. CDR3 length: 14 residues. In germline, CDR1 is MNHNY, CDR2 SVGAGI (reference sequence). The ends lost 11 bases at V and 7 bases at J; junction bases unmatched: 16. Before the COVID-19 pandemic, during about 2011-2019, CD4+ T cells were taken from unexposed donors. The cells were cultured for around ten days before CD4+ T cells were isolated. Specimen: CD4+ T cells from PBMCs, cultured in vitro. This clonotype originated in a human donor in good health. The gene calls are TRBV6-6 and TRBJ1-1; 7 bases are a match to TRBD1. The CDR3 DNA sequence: TGTGCCGCCGACCTCCGGGCAGGGGGGTTTGAAGCTTTCTTT. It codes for CAADLRAGGFEAFF.